The T cell receptor beta chain under discussion was sequenced for a study of CD8 T cells in ankylosing spondylitis. General study results and limits: A TCR beta motif of several highly homologous variants seemed to mark ankylosing spondylitis blood. Relatively rare in peripheral blood, disease-linked clones were also CD8+.

Details on this clonotype: The antigen is not known.

MiXCR was run by TCRdb on the 5' RACE reads, yielding one entry per CDR3 protein. Found here are under 250,000 distinct CDR3 sequences, 6% to 8% of them singletons; the top ten hold 13% to 15%. The germline V and J ends were trimmed by 0 bases and 8 bases, with 14 bases remaining between them. The CDR3 length is 16 residues. Per the germline V gene, CDR1 is MNHNS and CDR2 is SASEGT. The chain links TRBV6-1 to TRBJ1-6; D might be TRBD1 (5 bases). Sequencing used blood, either unsorted or a sorted T cell fraction (not recorded which). This TCR was sampled from a male donor with ankylosing spondylitis. For the CDR3, the DNA is TGTGCCAGCAGTGAAGCGCTGGGACCCGGGGATTCACCCCTCCACTTT. Translating gives CASSEALGPGDSPLHF.